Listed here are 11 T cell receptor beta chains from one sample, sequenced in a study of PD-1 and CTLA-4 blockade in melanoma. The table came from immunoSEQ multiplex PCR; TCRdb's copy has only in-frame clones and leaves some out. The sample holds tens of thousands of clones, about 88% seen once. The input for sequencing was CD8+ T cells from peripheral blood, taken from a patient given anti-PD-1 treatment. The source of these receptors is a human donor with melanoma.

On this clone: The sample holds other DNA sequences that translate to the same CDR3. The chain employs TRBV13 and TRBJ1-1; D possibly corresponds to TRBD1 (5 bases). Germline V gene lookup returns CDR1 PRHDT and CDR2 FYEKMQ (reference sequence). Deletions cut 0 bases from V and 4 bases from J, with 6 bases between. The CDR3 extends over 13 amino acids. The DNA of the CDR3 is TGTGCCAGCAGCTTAGGTGGGGGCACTGAAGCTTTCTTT. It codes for CASSLGGGTEAFF.

The CDR3 loop is CASSQEGTGGIGNTEAFF. Written as DNA, the CDR3 is TGCGCCAGCAGCCAAGAGGGAACAGGGGGCATAGGGAACACTGAAGCTTTCTTT. The rearrangement uses TRBV4-1 and TRBJ1-1; 9 bases match TRBD1. Germline values: CDR1 MGHRA, CDR2 YSYEKL. J was trimmed by 1 base and V by 0 bases; bases with no gene match: 9. This CDR3 spans 18 amino acids.

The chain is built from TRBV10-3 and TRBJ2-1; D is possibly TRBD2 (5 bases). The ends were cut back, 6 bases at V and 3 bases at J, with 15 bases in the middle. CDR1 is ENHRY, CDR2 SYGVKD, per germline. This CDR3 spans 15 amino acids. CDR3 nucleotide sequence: TGTGCCATCAGCGAAGGAGAAGCGGTCTACAATGAGCAGTTCTTC. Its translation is CAISEGEAVYNEQFF.

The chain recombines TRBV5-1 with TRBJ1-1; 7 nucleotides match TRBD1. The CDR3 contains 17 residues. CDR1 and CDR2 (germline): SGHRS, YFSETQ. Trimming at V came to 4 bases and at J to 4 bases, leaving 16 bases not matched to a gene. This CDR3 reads CASSPINDRAGATEAFF. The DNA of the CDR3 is TGCGCCAGCAGCCCGATTAACGACAGGGCCGGGGCCACTGAAGCTTTCTTT.

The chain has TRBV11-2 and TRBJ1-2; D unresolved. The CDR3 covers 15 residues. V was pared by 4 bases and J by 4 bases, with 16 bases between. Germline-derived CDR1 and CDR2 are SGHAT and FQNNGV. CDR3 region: CASSSPRKLFYGYTF. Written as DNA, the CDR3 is TGTGCCAGCAGCTCCCCGCGCAAACTTTTCTATGGCTACACCTTC.

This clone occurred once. The CDR3 here is CASSQGTGHSPLHF. CDR3 DNA: TGCGCCAGCAGCCAGGGGACAGGCCATTCACCCCTCCACTTT. The rearrangement uses TRBV4-3 and TRBJ1-6; 8 bases match TRBD1. The V and J ends lost 3 bases and 8 bases, in that order; junction bases with no gene match: 3. This CDR3 has 14 residues. Germline CDR1 is LGHNA and CDR2 is YSLEER.

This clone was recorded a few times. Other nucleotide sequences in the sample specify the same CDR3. CDR3 bases: TGTGCCAGCAGCGTAGAGGGACTACAAGAGACCCAGTACTTC. It codes for CASSVEGLQETQYF. This chain links TRBV9 with TRBJ2-5; 7 bases fit TRBD2. Germline-derived CDR1 and CDR2 are SGDLS and YYNGEE. V shed 0 bases, J shed 2 bases, and the junction held 1 base outside the gene matches. The CDR3 loop spans 14 amino acids.

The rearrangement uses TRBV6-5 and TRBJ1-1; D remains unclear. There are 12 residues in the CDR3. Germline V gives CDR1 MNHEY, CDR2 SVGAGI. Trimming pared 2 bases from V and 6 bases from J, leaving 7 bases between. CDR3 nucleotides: TGTGCCAGCAGTTACGAAAGATCTGAAGCTTTCTTT. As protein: CASSYERSEAFF.

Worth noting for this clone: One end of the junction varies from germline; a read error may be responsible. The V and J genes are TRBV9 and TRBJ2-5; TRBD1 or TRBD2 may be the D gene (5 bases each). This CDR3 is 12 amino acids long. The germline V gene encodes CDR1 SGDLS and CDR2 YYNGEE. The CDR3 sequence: CASSSTAEGLNF. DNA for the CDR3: TGTGCCAGCAGTTCCACTGCTGAGGGGCTTAACTTC. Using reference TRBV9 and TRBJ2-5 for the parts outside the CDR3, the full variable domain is DSGVTQTPKHLITATGQRVTLRCSPRSGDLSVYWYQQSLDQGLQFLIQYYNGEERAKGNILERFSAQQFPDLHSELNLSSLELGDSALYFCASSSTAEGLNFGPGTRLLVL.

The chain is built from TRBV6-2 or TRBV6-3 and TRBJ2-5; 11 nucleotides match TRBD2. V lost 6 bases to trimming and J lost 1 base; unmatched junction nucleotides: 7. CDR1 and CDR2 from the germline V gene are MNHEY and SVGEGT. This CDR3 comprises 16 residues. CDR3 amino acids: CASSLHLAGGQETQYF. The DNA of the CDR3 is TGTGCCAGCAGCCTTCACCTAGCGGGGGGCCAAGAGACCCAGTACTTC.

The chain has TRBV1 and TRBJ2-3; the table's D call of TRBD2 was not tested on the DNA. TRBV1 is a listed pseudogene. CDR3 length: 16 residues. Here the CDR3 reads CTSSQEWRGGTDTQYF. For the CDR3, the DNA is TGCACCAGCAGCCAAGAATGGCGGGGGGGCACAGATACGCAGTATTTT.